These 20 T cell receptor beta chains originate from one sample sequenced in a study of blood T cell repertoires in COVID-19. TCRdb's copy holds only in-frame clones and misses some; the assay was immunoSEQ multiplex PCR. Of some 390,000 clones in the sample, approximately 90% were seen once. Sequenced: PBMCs or T cells enriched from blood (not recorded which). These receptors came from a man aged 25-45 years who had recovered from COVID-19.

The V call is TRBV29-1, the J call TRBJ2-7; D possibly corresponds to TRBD2 (6 bases). Germline-derived CDR1 and CDR2 are SQVTM and ANQGSEA. V shed 4 bases and J shed 3 bases, with 16 bases lying between them. The CDR3 runs to 14 residues. CDR3 sequence (DNA): TGCAGCGTTGCCTCCGGGACTGTCAACTACGAGCAGTACTTC. It translates to CSVASGTVNYEQYF.

The V gene is TRBV4-1, the J gene TRBJ2-1, with a tentative D call TRBD2 (5 bases). The CDR3 loop spans 10 amino acids. V was cut by 7 bases and J by 14 bases, with 12 bases left in between. Per germline, CDR1 MGHRA and CDR2 YSYEKL. CDR3 in DNA: TGCGCCAGCACCCAGGACTGTAAGTTCTTC. Protein product: CASTQDCKFF.

The J gene is TRBJ2-7, the V gene TRBV28; 7 bases are shared with TRBD1. The CDR3 contains 14 residues. Losses at the gene ends were 2 bases for V and 0 bases for J; bases not matched to a gene: 1. Germline CDR1 and CDR2: MDHEN and SYDVKM. CDR3 sequence reads: CASSLRGPSYEQYF. Here the CDR3 DNA reads TGTGCCAGCAGTTTAAGGGGGCCCTCCTACGAGCAGTACTTC.

V is TRBV12-5 and J is TRBJ1-5, with D maybe TRBD1 (6 bases). This CDR3 region has 15 residues. The V end was cut by 0 bases, the J end by 6 bases, with 12 bases between. The germline V gene has CDR1 LGHNT and CDR2 FRNRAP. CDR3 amino acids: CASGLVNRAAQPQHF. The CDR3 DNA reads as TGTGCTAGTGGTTTGGTCAACAGGGCTGCTCAGCCCCAGCATTTT.

The CDR3 loop is CASRWDREDYEQYF. DNA for the CDR3: TGCGCCAGCAGATGGGACAGGGAGGATTACGAGCAGTACTTC. The gene calls are TRBV10-2 and TRBJ2-7; 9 nucleotides align to TRBD1. V lost 6 bases and J lost 4; bases outside the gene matches: 7. CDR3 length: 14 residues. Per germline, CDR1 WSHSY and CDR2 SAAADI.

The chain links TRBV7-2 to TRBJ2-5; the D gene is possibly TRBD2 (6 bases). The V gene lost 5 bases and the J gene lost 5 bases, with 15 bases spanning the gap. Germline V gene sequence: CDR1 SGHTA, CDR2 FQGNSA. The CDR3 totals 14 residues. CDR3 protein: CASSPGGGEETQYF. CDR3 in DNA: TGTGCCAGCAGCCCCGGGGGTGGGGAGGAGACCCAGTACTTC.

This clone came up once. J is TRBJ2-5 and V is TRBV9; D may be TRBD1 (5 bases). The V gene's germline CDR1 is SGDLS and CDR2 YYNGEE. V gave up 0 bases and J gave up 3 bases, with 12 bases separating them. This CDR3 comprises 15 residues. Here the CDR3 reads CASSVGLREEETQYF. In nucleotides, the CDR3 is TGTGCCAGCAGCGTAGGGCTCAGGGAAGAAGAGACCCAGTACTTC.

The chain carries TRBV9 and TRBJ2-1; TRBD2 agrees at 11 bases. CDR3 length: 21 residues. Germline loops: CDR1 SGDLS, CDR2 YYNGEE. V lost 0 bases to trimming and J lost 4 bases; unmatched junction nucleotides: 18. The CDR3 protein is CASSVDEGLAGGFLRYNEQFF. In DNA, the CDR3 is TGTGCCAGCAGCGTAGATGAGGGGTTAGCGGGAGGGTTTCTTAGGTACAATGAGCAGTTCTTC. The full variable domain, rest sourced from reference TRBV9 and TRBJ2-1, is DSGVTQTPKHLITATGQRVTLRCSPRSGDLSVYWYQQSLDQGLQFLIQYYNGEERAKGNILERFSAQQFPDLHSELNLSSLELGDSALYFCASSVDEGLAGGFLRYNEQFFGPGTRLTVL.

The V and J genes are TRBV11-2 and TRBJ2-2; D unresolved. The germline V gene has CDR1 SGHAT and CDR2 FQNNGV. CDR3 length: 14 amino acids. V was trimmed by 5 bases and J by 6 bases, leaving 13 bases between them. The CDR3 nucleotides are TGTGCCAGCAGCGACTCGCCGGGTGCCGGGGAGCTGTTTTTT. Protein: CASSDSPGAGELFF.

The chain has TRBV6-5 and TRBJ1-4; D may be TRBD1 (5 bases). The germline V gene encodes CDR1 MNHEY and CDR2 SVGAGI. The CDR3 runs 14 residues. Trimming took off 4 bases at V and 5 bases at J, with 11 bases between the two ends. The DNA for the CDR3 is TGTGCCAGCAGTTTTGGACAAGGGAATGAAAAACTGTTTTTT. As protein: CASSFGQGNEKLFF.

The V call is TRBV24-1, the J call TRBJ2-1, with 7 bases fitting TRBD2. Germline V lookup: CDR1 KGHDR, CDR2 SFDVKD. The CDR3 length is 15 residues. The trim removed 5 bases at V and 3 bases at J, leaving 6 bases unmatched. The CDR3 DNA is TGTGCCACCAGTGTGTCAGCGGGATACTACAATGAGCAGTTCTTC. Residues: CATSVSAGYYNEQFF.

J is TRBJ2-2 and V is TRBV9; 10 nucleotides line up with TRBD1. V lost 5 bases, J lost 4 bases, and 11 bases stayed unmatched. Germline loops: CDR1 SGDLS, CDR2 YYNGEE. The CDR3 contains 17 residues. The CDR3 region has the DNA TGTGCCAGCAGTAAGGACAGGGGGATCGAGAGCACCGGGGAGCTGTTTTTT. It specifies CASSKDRGIESTGELFF.

In this sample, this clone turned up once. The rearrangement uses TRBV20-1 and TRBJ2-7, with D perhaps TRBD2 (5 bases). The CDR3 has 10 amino acids. CDR1 and CDR2 (germline): DFQATT, SNEGSKA (reference sequence). V shed 4 bases and J shed 5 bases, with 6 bases lying between them. The CDR3 nucleotides read TGCAGTGCTATGCGGGACGAGCAGTACTTC. Protein product: CSAMRDEQYF.

The chain recombines TRBV30 with TRBJ1-2; D not resolved. The germline gives CDR1 GTSNPN, CDR2 SVGIG (reference sequence). The CDR3 consists of 12 residues. The V and J ends lost 2 bases and 7 bases respectively, with 11 bases between them. The CDR3 loop reads CAWSLTEVGYTF. The CDR3 DNA reads TGTGCCTGGAGTCTAACCGAAGTTGGCTACACCTTC.

V is TRBV28 and J is TRBJ2-7; no clear D. Trimming cost V 3 bases and J 2 bases, with 14 bases left between them. Germline V gene data show CDR1 as MDHEN and CDR2 as SYDVKM. CDR3 length equals 15 residues. The CDR3 DNA follows: TGTGCCAGCAGTTTGGGCAGTTTGGGTCCCTACGAGCAGTACTTC. It yields the protein CASSLGSLGPYEQYF.

This clone was detected only once. This chain joins TRBV3-1 (or the pseudogene TRBV3-2) and TRBJ2-5; D is possibly TRBD2 (5 bases). Per germline, CDR1 LGHDT and CDR2 YNNKEL (reference sequence). Trimming left V 1 base short and J 4 bases short, with 7 bases between. The CDR3 consists of 13 residues. CDR3 in amino acids: CASSQGTGETQYF. For the CDR3, the DNA is TGTGCCAGCAGCCAAGGGACTGGAGAGACCCAGTACTTC.

In DNA form, the CDR3 reads TGTGCCAGTAGTGCCTCAGGGTCTGGGGCCAACGTCCTGACTTTC. Encoded protein: CASSASGSGANVLTF. The genes are TRBV19 and TRBJ2-6, with a tentative D call TRBD1 (5 bases). CDR3 size: 15 residues. The V end was cut by 5 bases, the J end by 1 base, with 9 bases between. Germline loops: CDR1 LNHDA, CDR2 SQIVND (reference sequence).

V is TRBV11-2 and J is TRBJ2-5; no firm D call. V lost 0 bases, J lost 1 base, and 3 bases lay in between. Germline lookup yields CDR1 SGHAT and CDR2 FQNNGV. CDR3 length: 13 residues. The CDR3, as DNA: TGTGCCAGCAGCTTAGAGAGCCAAGAGACCCAGTACTTC. Its translation: CASSLESQETQYF.

The chain couples TRBV19 to TRBJ1-5; D is undetermined. The CDR3 runs to 12 residues. With 3 bases removed from V and 2 bases from J, the gap between germline ends came to 2 bases. Germline CDR1 reads LNHDA; CDR2 reads SQIVND (reference sequence). The CDR3 region has the DNA TGTGCCAGTAGTATCGGCAATCAGCCCCAGCATTTT. This sequence encodes CASSIGNQPQHF.

The chain joins TRBV28 to TRBJ2-3, with D possibly matching TRBD2 (6 bases). The CDR3 has 18 residues. In germline, CDR1 is MDHEN, CDR2 SYDVKM. V lost 3 bases, J lost 1 base, and 20 bases lay in between. The CDR3 region is CASSLSTLAGVGTDTQYF. As DNA, the CDR3 is TGTGCCAGCAGTTTGTCAACACTAGCTGGGGTCGGCACAGATACGCAGTATTTT.